Presented here are 12 T cell receptor beta chains from one specimen sequenced in a study of blood T cell repertoires in COVID-19. Repertoires were generated with immunoSEQ multiplex PCR, while TCRdb's copy carries only in-frame clones and drops some. Here the sample spans about 160,000 clones, approximately 84% being singletons. Sequenced sample: peripheral blood. The receptors come from a middle-aged man with acute or convalescent COVID-19.

The chain links TRBV28 to TRBJ1-1; 8 bases are shared with TRBD1. The CDR3 is 14 residues long. Germline CDR1 MDHEN, CDR2 SYDVKM. The junction had 7 bases not matched to a gene; V was cut back by 5 bases and J by 5 bases. CDR3 coding DNA: TGTGCCAGCAGTCCCCCGAGACAGGGGACTGAAGCTTTCTTT. It codes for CASSPPRQGTEAFF.

The chain combines TRBV4-1 with TRBJ2-3; 7 nucleotides line up with TRBD1. With V trimmed by 0 bases and J by 2 bases, 2 bases remained unmatched. This CDR3 spans 15 amino acids. Germline values: CDR1 MGHRA, CDR2 YSYEKL. CDR3 amino acids: CASSQEQGNTDTQYF. Here the CDR3 DNA reads TGCGCCAGCAGCCAAGAACAGGGGAACACAGATACGCAGTATTTT.

The CDR3 DNA reads as TGTGCCACCAGTGAGAACCTACAGGACGAGCAGTACTTC. The encoded protein is CATSENLQDEQYF. The V gene is TRBV24-1, the J gene TRBJ2-7, with D perhaps TRBD1 (5 bases). Germline CDR1 reads KGHDR; CDR2 reads SFDVKD. Trimming left V 4 bases short and J 5 bases short, with 11 bases between. The CDR3 has 13 residues.

The chain employs TRBV11-2 and TRBJ1-1; D is ambiguous. Germline lookup yields CDR1 SGHAT and CDR2 FQNNGV. Trimming left V 7 bases short and J 4 bases short, with 16 bases between. This CDR3 is built from 14 residues. CDR3 region: CASNIERVVTEAFF. CDR3 nucleotide sequence: TGTGCCAGCAACATCGAGAGGGTGGTCACTGAAGCTTTCTTT.

J is TRBJ1-2 and V is TRBV7-9; TRBD1 matches 8 bases. The ends lost 6 bases at V and 5 bases at J; junction bases unmatched: 17. The CDR3 covers 17 residues. Germline V gene lookup returns CDR1 SEHNR and CDR2 FQNEAQ (reference sequence). This CDR3 is CASSSKLLGQGLYGYTF. CDR3 sequence (DNA): TGTGCCAGCAGTTCGAAACTACTTGGACAGGGTTTGTATGGCTACACCTTC.

V gene TRBV4-2 combines with J gene TRBJ2-7, with 11 bases fitting TRBD1. From germline, CDR1 is LGHNA and CDR2 YNFKEQ. The CDR3 runs to 16 residues. V lost 0 bases and J lost 5; bases outside the gene matches: 6. The CDR3 loop reads CASSQEVGQGADEQYF. The CDR3 DNA is TGTGCCAGCAGCCAAGAGGTAGGACAGGGGGCAGACGAGCAGTACTTC.

The chain is built from TRBV4-3 and TRBJ2-3; D might be TRBD1 (6 bases). This CDR3 has 16 residues. The germline V gene has CDR1 LGHNA and CDR2 YSLEER. V lost 4 bases and J 0 bases, leaving 14 bases between the germline ends. The DNA of the CDR3 is TGCGCCAGCAGCCCCTACCCAGGACAGAGCACAGATACGCAGTATTTT. Translated: CASSPYPGQSTDTQYF.

The chain recombines TRBV3-1 (or the pseudogene TRBV3-2) with TRBJ1-2; D is unclear. Trimming removed 4 bases at V and 6 bases at J, with 15 bases between. The CDR3 spans 14 residues. The germline V gene encodes CDR1 LGHDT and CDR2 YNNKEL (reference sequence). The CDR3 sequence: CASSLYSGSDGYTF. The CDR3 DNA reads TGTGCCAGCAGCCTGTACAGCGGCTCTGATGGCTACACCTTC.

The CDR3 DNA reads as TGCGCCAGCAGCTTGGGGACTAACCGAGATACGCAGTATTTT. Its protein product is CASSLGTNRDTQYF. This chain connects TRBV5-1 to TRBJ2-3, with a possible D match to TRBD2 (6 bases). Trimming cost V 0 bases and J 5 bases, with 10 bases left between them. Germline V CDR1 and CDR2: SGHRS, YFSETQ. The CDR3 loop spans 14 amino acids.

The chain links TRBV9 to TRBJ2-2; 7 bases align to TRBD2. The CDR3 spans 18 residues. J gave up 7 bases and V 0 bases, and 15 bases lay outside the gene matches. Germline loops: CDR1 SGDLS, CDR2 YYNGEE. CDR3 amino acids: CASSVEGRTSLLGGELFF. The CDR3 bases are TGTGCCAGCAGCGTAGAAGGTCGGACTAGTCTCCTCGGCGGGGAGCTGTTTTTT.

The V gene is TRBV30, the J gene TRBJ1-4; D is unresolved. The CDR3 totals 12 residues. The germline CDR1 and CDR2 sequences are GTSNPN and SVGIG (reference sequence). Trimming shortened V by 1 base and J by 5 bases, and 5 bases separated the two germline ends. The CDR3 reads CAWSDRNEKLFF. CDR3 sequence (DNA): TGTGCCTGGAGTGACAGAAATGAAAAACTGTTTTTT.

The chain joins TRBV2 to TRBJ2-3; the match to TRBD2 covers 7 bases. V lost 4 bases, J lost 1 base, and 5 bases stayed unmatched. The length of the CDR3 is 15 residues. Germline V gives CDR1 SNHLY, CDR2 FYNNEI. CDR3 loop: CASSGVSGGTDTQYF. DNA of the CDR3: TGTGCCAGCAGTGGCGTGAGCGGGGGCACAGATACGCAGTATTTT.